The sequence of this TCR beta chain was determined in a study of cytomegalovirus exposure and HLA in healthy donors. Study findings and constraints: Cytomegalovirus status was reportedly diagnosed by the classifier with high specificity and sensitivity. Apart from CMV serostatus, no immune exposure information was available. Exclusion applied to some V segments, including TRBV6-2 and TRBV6-3, as they were indistinguishable.

On this clone itself: Antigen: not known.

The V gene lost 0 bases and the J gene lost 2 bases, with 16 bases spanning the gap. CDR3 length: 17 residues. CDR1 SGHTA and CDR2 FQGNSA come from the germline V gene. PCR used 60 Vbeta primers and 13 Jbeta primers. The assay was immunoSEQ multiplex PCR, and TCRdb's table has in-frame clones only and misses some. The sample contains 110,000 or so clones, roughly 70% of which appear only once. This TCR came from a middle-aged woman in good health and CMV-seropositive. The sequenced sample consisted of PBMCs. The chain combines TRBV7-2 with TRBJ1-2; D is unclear. CDR3 protein: CASSLATVRRKNYGYTF. Here the CDR3 DNA reads TGTGCCAGCAGCTTAGCGACTGTCAGGAGGAAAAACTATGGCTACACCTTC.